This T cell receptor beta chain was captured by sequencing in a study of blood T cell repertoires in COVID-19. On the study more broadly: Italy, Spain and the United States were the sources of the convalescent and acute COVID-19 samples.

Assay used: immunoSEQ multiplex PCR; TCRdb lists only in-frame clones, some missing. This table has 210,000 or so clones, around 86% appearing once. After removal of 0 bases from V and 4 bases from J, the junction contained 6 bases not matched to a gene. In germline, CDR1 is LGHDT, CDR2 YNNKEL (reference sequence). This CDR3 spans 16 amino acids. The gene calls are TRBV3-1 (or the pseudogene TRBV3-2) and TRBJ1-3, with TRBD1 matching over 7 bases. The sequence came from a woman between 45 and 65 years old with acute COVID-19. Material: PBMCs or T cells enriched from blood (not recorded which). In DNA, the CDR3 is TGTGCCAGCAGCCAAGATAAGGGGGCGGGCGGAAACACCATATATTTT. Its protein is CASSQDKGAGGNTIYF.